This T cell receptor beta chain derives from a study of T-cell reconstitution after alpha-beta-depleted transplantation in children. Germline lookup yields CDR1 GTSNPN and CDR2 SVGIG (reference sequence). V dropped 2 bases and J dropped 0 bases, with 14 bases sitting between them. This CDR3 comprises 16 residues. This clonotype was detected ten times or more. Preparing the TCRbeta library involved the use of unique molecular identifiers. Each CDR3 protein is one row after TCRdb ran MiXCR on the PCR reads. In the table there are about 340,000 distinct CDR3 sequences, 13% of which are singletons. Here the sequenced sample was PBMCs, taken from the stem cell graft. The source of this sequence is a human donor who donated a stem cell graft to a child with Fanconi anemia. The chain carries TRBV30 and TRBJ2-1, with D uncertain. The CDR3 DNA sequence: TGTGCCTGGAGTCTCTACTCTAGGAGCTCCTACAATGAGCAGTTCTTC. It codes for CAWSLYSRSSYNEQFF. Using reference TRBV30 and TRBJ2-1 for the parts outside the CDR3, the full variable domain is SQTIHQWPATLVQPVGSPLSLECTVEGTSNPNLYWYRQAAGRGLQLLFYSVGIGQISSEVPQNLSASRPQDRQFILSSKKLLLSDSGFYLCAWSLYSRSSYNEQFFGPGTRLTVL.